This T cell receptor beta chain was documented in a study of blood T cell repertoires in COVID-19. Study at large: The origin of the acute and convalescent COVID-19 samples was the United States, Italy and Spain.

In the authors' methods: It was from reference gene primer amplification that nucleated cell counts were estimated. The protocol was immunoSEQ multiplex PCR, while the TCRdb copy is restricted to in-frame clones and leaves out a portion. Clone size and V and J calls were adopted from that table, with D and trimming inferred from the DNA. The sample lists 210,000 or so clones; more than 70% were seen once. The V and J ends lost 1 base and 3 bases respectively, with 4 bases between them. This CDR3 is 11 amino acids long. Germline CDR1 GTSNPN, CDR2 SVGIG (reference sequence). Input material: peripheral blood. This chain joins TRBV30 and TRBJ2-7, with no clear D. The receptor's source is a woman older than 75 with active or convalescent COVID-19. Here the CDR3 reads CAWSDSYEQYF. Written as DNA, the CDR3 is TGTGCCTGGAGTGACAGCTACGAGCAGTACTTC. The complete variable domain, with remaining parts taken from reference TRBV30 and TRBJ2-7, reads SQTIHQWPATLVQPVGSPLSLECTVEGTSNPNLYWYRQAAGRGLQLLFYSVGIGQISSEVPQNLSASRPQDRQFILSSKKLLLSDSGFYLCAWSDSYEQYFGPGTRLTVT.